This is a list of T cell receptor beta chains from one sample in a study of metastatic and nonmetastatic thyroid tumors. TCRdb called clones again from the PCR reads with MiXCR. The sample yields 12,000 to 15,000 clones, around 4% seen once. Sequencing input: tumor tissue. All receptors derive from a female donor with papillary thyroid cancer or a benign thyroid nodule (not recorded which). Some clones in this sample may be carry-over from other donors' samples. The CDR3 runs from the conserved cysteine through the conserved F or W. Each record gives: V gene, D gene, J gene, clone size, CDR3 DNA, CDR3 protein. A D gene is named only where the DNA matches it firmly. The size entry is marked missing in some rows and otherwise reads once, few, many or a size class.

TRBV19,NA,TRBJ2-7,few,TGTGCCAGTAGTATAAAGCACCTCTCCTACGAGCAGTACTTC,CASSIKHLSYEQYF
TRBV6-2/TRBV6-3,NA,TRBJ2-2,NA,TGTGCCAGCAGTTTAACCGGGGAGCTGTTTTTT,CASSLTGELFF
TRBV10-1,NA,TRBJ2-7,NA,TGCGCCAGCAGTGAGTCCTACGGAGCCTACGAGCAGTACTTC,CASSESYGAYEQYF
TRBV6-1,TRBD2,TRBJ2-1,NA,TGTGCCAGCAGTGAAGTAAGCGGGAGCTCCTACAATGAGCAGTTCTTC,CASSEVSGSSYNEQFF
TRBV5-1,NA,TRBJ1-3,large,TGCGCCAGCAGCTTGTATCCGGTTAGCTCTGGAAACACCATATATTTT,CASSLYPVSSGNTIYF
TRBV7-6,NA,TRBJ2-3,few,TGCGCCAGCAGCTTGGTCCCCAGCATCACAGATACGCAGTATTTT,CASSLVPSITDTQYF
TRBV30,NA,TRBJ1-5,NA,TGTGCCTGGAGCTCCCCTATGGATCATCAGCCCCAGCATTTT,CAWSSPMDHQPQHF
TRBV19,TRBD2,TRBJ2-7,NA,TGTGCCACGACGGGACTAGCGGGAGTGGCCGAGCAGTACTTC,CATTGLAGVAEQYF
TRBV7-9,NA,TRBJ1-1,NA,TGTGCCAGCAGCTCTTCCAGTGAAGCTTTCTTT,CASSSSSEAFF
TRBV27,NA,TRBJ1-2,NA,TGTGCCAGCAGTTCCCGAACAGAACTTTCCCTCAACTATGGCTACACCTTC,CASSSRTELSLNYGYTF
TRBV5-1,NA,TRBJ2-3,few,TGCGCCAGCAGCAAACTAGAGACAGATACGCAGTATTTT,CASSKLETDTQYF
TRBV28,NA,TRBJ2-7,NA,TGTGCCAGCAGCTTAATCGGGGGGCTACACGCCGACGAGCAGTACTTC,CASSLIGGLHADEQYF
TRBV6-1,NA,TRBJ1-5,NA,TGTGCCAGCAGTGAAGGGGGGGGCAATCAGCCCCAGCATTTT,CASSEGGGNQPQHF
TRBV6-2/TRBV6-3,NA,TRBJ1-2,few,TGTGCCAGCAACCTGGCTAGTGGCTACACCTTC,CASNLASGYTF
TRBV29-1,NA,TRBJ1-2,few,TGCAGCGTTGACAGTGGCGGCGGTGGCTACACCTTC,CSVDSGGGGYTF
TRBV20-1,TRBD1,TRBJ2-7,few,TGCAGTGCCCAACAGGGGGCTGTATACGAGCAGTACTTC,CSAQQGAVYEQYF
TRBV9,TRBD2,TRBJ2-1,few,TGTGCCAGCAGCGATCTGACTAGCCGGACGGGCAATGAGCAGTTCTTC,CASSDLTSRTGNEQFF
TRBV2,NA,TRBJ2-7,NA,TGTGCCAGCAGTCCCCAGGGGGGCGCCGAGCAGTACTTC,CASSPQGGAEQYF
TRBV6-2/TRBV6-3,NA,TRBJ1-1,few,TGTGCCAGCAGTTCAGACATGGGCACTGAAGCTTTCTTT,CASSSDMGTEAFF
TRBV5-1,TRBD1,TRBJ2-1,medium-sized,TGCGCCAGCAGCGGACAGGGCTCCAATGAGCAGTTCTTC,CASSGQGSNEQFF
TRBV7-8,NA,TRBJ1-5,few,TGTGCCAGCAGCTTAGAGGGGCTTTCGAGCAATCAGCCCCAGCATTTT,CASSLEGLSSNQPQHF
TRBV2,TRBD2,TRBJ2-1,NA,TGTGCCAGCAGTGAAGCGCTTAGTAGCGGGGGGTTCTACAATGAGCAGTTCTTC,CASSEALSSGGFYNEQFF